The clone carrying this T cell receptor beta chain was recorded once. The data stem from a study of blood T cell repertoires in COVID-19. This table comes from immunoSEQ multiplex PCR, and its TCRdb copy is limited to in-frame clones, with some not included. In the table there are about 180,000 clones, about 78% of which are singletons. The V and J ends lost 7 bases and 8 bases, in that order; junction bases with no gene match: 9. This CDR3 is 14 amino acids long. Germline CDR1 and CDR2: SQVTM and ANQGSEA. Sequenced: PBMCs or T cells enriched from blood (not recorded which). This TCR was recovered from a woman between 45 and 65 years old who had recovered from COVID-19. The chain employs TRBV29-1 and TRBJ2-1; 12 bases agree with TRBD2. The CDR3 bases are TGCAGCGCACCCCGACTAGCGGGAGAAGATGAGCAGTTCTTC. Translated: CSAPRLAGEDEQFF.